This T cell receptor (beta chain) was captured in a study of OX40 agonist ivuxolimab in advanced cancers. Details on this clone: Its antigen remains unknown.

Study-wide results and caveats: By week 6 at 0.1 to 3.0 mg/kg, blood CD4+ and CD8+ T cells had expanded clonally.

The data were produced by immunoSEQ multiplex PCR, yet TCRdb's version contains in-frame clones alone and is incomplete. The sample shows under 70,000 clones, roughly 85% of them seen only once. Germline assignment: CDR1 MRHNA and CDR2 SNTAGT. The CDR3 is 13 residues long. V was pared by 6 bases and J by 8 bases, with 8 bases of the junction left unmatched. This clonotype was obtained from an adult with an advanced solid tumor such as melanoma, head and neck, liver or kidney cancer. The rearrangement uses TRBV6-4 and TRBJ1-1; 8 nucleotides agree with TRBD1. The specimen comprised CD4+ or CD8+ T cells sorted from blood, sampled in a trial of the OX40 agonist ivuxolimab. In nucleotides, the CDR3 is TGTGCCAGCAGCGCCCCCGGGACAGGCGAAGCTTTCTTT. It specifies CASSAPGTGEAFF.